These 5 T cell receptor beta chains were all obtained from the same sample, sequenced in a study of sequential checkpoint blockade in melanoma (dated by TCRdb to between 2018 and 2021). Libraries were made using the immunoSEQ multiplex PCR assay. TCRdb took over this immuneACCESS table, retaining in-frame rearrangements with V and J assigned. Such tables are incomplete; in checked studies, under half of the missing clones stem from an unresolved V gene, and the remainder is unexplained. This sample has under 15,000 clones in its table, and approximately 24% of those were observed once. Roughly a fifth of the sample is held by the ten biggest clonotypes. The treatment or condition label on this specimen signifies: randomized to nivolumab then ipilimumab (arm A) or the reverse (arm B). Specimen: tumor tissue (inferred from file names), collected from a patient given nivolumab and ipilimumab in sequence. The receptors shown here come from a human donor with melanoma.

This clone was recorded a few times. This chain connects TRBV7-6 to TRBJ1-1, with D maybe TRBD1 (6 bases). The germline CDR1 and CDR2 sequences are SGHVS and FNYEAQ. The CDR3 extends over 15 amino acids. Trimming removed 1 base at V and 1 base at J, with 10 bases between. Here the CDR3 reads CASSLVLTGNTEAFF. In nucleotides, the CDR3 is TGTGCCAGCAGCTTAGTACTGACAGGGAACACTGAAGCTTTCTTT.

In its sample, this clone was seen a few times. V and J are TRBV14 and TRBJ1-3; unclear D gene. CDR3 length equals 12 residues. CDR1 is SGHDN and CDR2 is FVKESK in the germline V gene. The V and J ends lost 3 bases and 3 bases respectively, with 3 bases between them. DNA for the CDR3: TGTGCCAGCAGCCAGGTTGGAAACACCATATATTTT. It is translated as CASSQVGNTIYF.

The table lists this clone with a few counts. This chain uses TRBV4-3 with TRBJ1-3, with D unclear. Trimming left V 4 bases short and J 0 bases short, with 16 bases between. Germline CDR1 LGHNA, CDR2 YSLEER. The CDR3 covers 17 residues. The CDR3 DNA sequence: TGCGCCAGCAGCCCACACCTTCCAGGTAACTCTGGAAACACCATATATTTT. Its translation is CASSPHLPGNSGNTIYF.

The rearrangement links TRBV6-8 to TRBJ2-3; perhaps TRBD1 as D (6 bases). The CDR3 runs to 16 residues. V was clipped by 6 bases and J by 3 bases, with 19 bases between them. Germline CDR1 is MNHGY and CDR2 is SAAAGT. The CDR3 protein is CASRGDPGETTDTQYF. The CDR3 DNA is TGTGCCAGCAGGGGGGACCCAGGGGAAACAACAGATACGCAGTATTTT.

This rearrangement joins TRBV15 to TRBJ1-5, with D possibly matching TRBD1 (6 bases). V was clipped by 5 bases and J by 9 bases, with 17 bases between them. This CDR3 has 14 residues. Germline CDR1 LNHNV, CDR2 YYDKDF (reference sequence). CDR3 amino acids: CATSEETGWRPQHF. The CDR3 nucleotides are TGTGCCACCAGCGAAGAAACAGGGTGGAGGCCCCAGCATTTT.